This entry features one T cell receptor beta chain sequence. Authors' methods: It was from reference gene primer amplification that nucleated cell counts were estimated. Some clones are missing from TCRdb's copy, which holds only in-frame ones; the method was immunoSEQ multiplex PCR. That table supplies the V and J calls and clone size; D and trimming were determined from the DNA. Found here are more than 95,000 clones, roughly 82% of them singletons; the top ten hold under 30%. The sample belongs to a study of blood T cell repertoires in COVID-19. Germline assignment: CDR1 MNHEY and CDR2 SVGAGI. Trimming left V 1 base short and J 0 bases short, with 12 bases between. The CDR3 has 16 residues.

The sequence derives from a man aged 60 to 75 with acute or convalescent COVID-19. Sequenced input: peripheral blood. The rearrangement links TRBV6-5 to TRBJ1-1, with a weak D call TRBD1 (6 bases). The CDR3 spells CASSYLDSAMNTEAFF. In DNA form, the CDR3 reads TGTGCCAGCAGTTACTTGGACAGCGCCATGAACACTGAAGCTTTCTTT.